This T cell receptor beta chain was recorded in a study of T cells in tuberculosis (dated by TCRdb to between 2018 and 2020). About the full investigation: The study combined CD1B tetramers and high-throughput TCR immunosequencing to characterize T cells specific for the mycobacterial lipid antigen glucose monomycolate (GMM). IGRA-negative adolescents, IGRA-positive adolescents with latent tuberculosis and adults with active tuberculosis, about 9 per group, were compared in a South African clinical cohort. PBMC from active tuberculosis patients were archived either before standard anti-tuberculosis treatment began or within 7 days of the start of that treatment. Results and caveats for the whole study, not just this receptor: Smaller NN-distances were partly driven by shorter CDR3-alpha lengths in active tuberculosis patients, and statistical significance was not reached for the TCR-beta difference. Clinical samples were selected based on the availability of cryopreserved specimens, with adults included as active tuberculosis cases and adolescents included as controls. Compared with IGRA-negative controls, TCR-alpha repertoires from active tuberculosis had smaller mean NN-distances to GMM-specific TCRs, which suggests clonal expansion of these TCRs. With the diverse GMM-specific repertoire as input, a classifier achieved 85% to 90% accuracy (AUROC 0.7 to 0.95), whereas GEM motif frequencies as input gave around 70% accuracy.

The patients with active tuberculosis were newly diagnosed, HIV-seronegative South African adults aged 18 years or older. Confirmation of active tuberculosis was obtained by positive sputum smear microscopy and/or positive M. tuberculosis culture. Immunosequencing was performed on unsorted cryopreserved PBMC and covered approximately 110,000 T cells per clinical donor on average. The germline V gene gives CDR1 as ENHRY and CDR2 as SYGVKD. V is cut back by 6 bases and J by 5 bases, with 15 bases in the junction unmatched. The CDR3 covers 16 residues, taking in both the cysteine and the phenylalanine. Of the read, only the CDR3 DNA is kept; its 48 bases are in frame from base 1. With respect to this clone: Its antigen has not been determined. The record has no base qualities; no much larger clone is one base away.

TCR libraries were generated with the immunoSEQ multiplex PCR assay, using TCR-beta and/or TCR-alpha/delta assays for each sample. The amplified TCR libraries were sequenced using the Illumina high-throughput platform. Turning to the authors' computational methods: Clustering and dimensionality reduction relied on pairwise TCRdist distances among GMM-specific receptors from T cells that were either sorted ex vivo or expanded in vitro. Each clinical repertoire received a mean NN-distance score, defined as the average TCRdist to the nearest 10% of tetramer-positive reference sequences. GEM TCR motif frequency was calculated as the fraction of unique TCRs that matched known GEM sequences in V/J usage and CDR3 length. Active tuberculosis was classified by linear discriminant analysis with leave-one-out cross-validation, implemented in scikit-learn. TCRdb holds this immuneACCESS table with in-frame rearrangements only. Some clones are missing; in checked studies, unresolved V genes explain under half, and the rest has no known cause. Clone size and V and J calls were adopted from that table, with D and trimming inferred from the DNA. This sample gives approximately 10,000 clones in total; approximately 94% of them show up just once. In total, the top ten clones hold 10% to 15% of the sample.

The source is an adult with tuberculosis. Specimen: PBMCs. This chain joins TRBV10-3 to TRBJ1-2; 7 bases in the middle match TRBD1. In nucleotide form, the sequence is TGTGCCATCAGCGGACAGGCCGATGCCGGATCATATGGCTACACCTTC. Its coded protein is CAISGQADAGSYGYTF.